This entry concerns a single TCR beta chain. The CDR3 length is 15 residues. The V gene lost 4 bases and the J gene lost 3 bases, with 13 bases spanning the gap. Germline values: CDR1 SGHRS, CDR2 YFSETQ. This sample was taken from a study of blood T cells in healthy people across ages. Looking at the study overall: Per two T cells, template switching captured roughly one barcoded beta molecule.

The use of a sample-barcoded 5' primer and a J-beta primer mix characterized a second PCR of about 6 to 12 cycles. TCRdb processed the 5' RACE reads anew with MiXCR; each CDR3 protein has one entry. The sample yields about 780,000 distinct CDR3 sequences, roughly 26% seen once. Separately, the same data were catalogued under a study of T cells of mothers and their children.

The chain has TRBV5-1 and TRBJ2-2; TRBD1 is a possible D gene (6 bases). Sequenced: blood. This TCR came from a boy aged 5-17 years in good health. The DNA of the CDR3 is TGCGCCAGCAGCGTCTCAGGGGCTGACACCGGGGAGCTGTTTTTT. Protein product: CASSVSGADTGELFF.